The clone carrying this T cell receptor beta chain was counted ten times or more. These data come from a study of T cell repertoires in cytomegalovirus infection. Germline V gene data show CDR1 as SGHTA and CDR2 as FQGNSA. Trimming took 1 base from V and 7 from J; bases not matched to a gene: 18. The CDR3 consists of 19 residues. Via MiXCR, TCRdb re-called the reads, giving one row per CDR3 protein. The table shows about 260,000 distinct CDR3 sequences, with around 13% occurring only once. Source material: PBMCs. This chain links TRBV7-2 with TRBJ2-1; 8 bases line up with TRBD1. The sequence was obtained from a human donor in good health (CMV status not recorded). Some clones in this sample may be carry-over from other donors' samples. The CDR3: CASSLVGGKARDRTNEQFF. DNA for the CDR3: TGTGCCAGCAGCTTAGTGGGCGGGAAGGCCCGGGACAGGACAAATGAGCAGTTCTTC.